Listed below are T cell receptor beta chains from one sample, sequenced in a study of shared clonotypes between healthy human individuals. Generated by immunoSEQ multiplex PCR, the TCRdb table keeps only in-frame clones and is missing some. The sample yields about 380,000 clones, 90% to 97% seen once. The sample taken for sequencing was memory CD8+ T cells sorted from blood. These receptors were collected from a man younger than 40 in good health. Each CDR3 is given with its conserved first and last residue. The D gene is left open where the match is weak. The size of a clone is reported for some rows only, either as once, few or many, or as a class for expanded clones.

>.|.|TRBV28|TRBJ2-3
CASSSGEGLTDTQYF
TGTGCCAGCAGTTCAGGGGAGGGGCTCACAGATACGCAGTATTTT
>.|once|TRBV6-6|TRBJ1-2
CASSYWGYTF
TGTGCCAGCAGTTACTGGGGCTACACCTTC
>TRBD2|.|TRBV6-5|TRBJ2-1
CASSYSGLAEGAEQFF
TGTGCCAGCAGTTACTCGGGACTAGCGGAAGGGGCTGAGCAGTTCTTC
>TRBD2|.|TRBV29-1|TRBJ2-3
CSVAGLAGNEGVGDTQYF
TGCAGCGTGGCGGGACTAGCGGGAAATGAGGGGGTCGGCGATACGCAGTATTTT
>.|once|TRBV21-1|TRBJ1-5
CASSLNERNQPQHF
TGTGCCAGCAGCCTGAACGAACGAAATCAGCCCCAGCATTTT
>TRBD1|.|TRBV6-4|TRBJ1-3
CASSDSINAGQSLSGNTIYF
TGTGCCAGCAGTGACTCGATAAATGCGGGACAGTCCCTCTCTGGAAACACCATATATTTT
>.|few|TRBV20-1|TRBJ2-1
CSATSYNEQFF
TGCAGTGCTACTAGCTACAATGAGCAGTTCTTC
>.|.|TRBV11-3|TRBJ2-1
CASSLNGYNEQFF
TGTGCCAGCAGCTTAAACGGATACAATGAGCAGTTCTTC
>TRBD2|.|TRBV10-1|TRBJ2-3
CASSVTSGSTDTQYF
TGCGCCAGCAGTGTGACTAGCGGTTCCACAGATACGCAGTATTTT
>TRBD1|.|TRBV5-1|TRBJ2-7
CASSLYTTGVGQYF
TGCGCCAGCAGCTTGTATACGACAGGGGTGGGGCAGTACTTC
>.|.|TRBV19|TRBJ2-5
CASSRRETQYF
TGTGCCAGTAGTCGCAGAGAGACCCAGTACTTC
>.|.|TRBV10-3|TRBJ2-1
CAISDISRGEQFF
TGTGCCATCAGTGATATCTCCAGGGGCGAGCAGTTCTTC
>TRBD1|.|TRBV28|TRBJ2-6
CASSKGQGNSGANVLTF
TGTGCCAGCAGCAAAGGACAGGGTAACTCTGGGGCCAACGTCCTGACTTTC
>.|.|TRBV27|TRBJ1-5
CASSLSWQNNQPQHF
TGTGCCAGCAGTTTATCCTGGCAGAACAATCAGCCCCAGCATTTT
>TRBD1|.|TRBV19|TRBJ2-7
CASSMTGGAGYEQYF
TGTGCCAGTAGTATGACAGGGGGCGCGGGTTACGAGCAGTACTTC
>TRBD2|once|TRBV19|TRBJ2-1
CASSIDQTSGSVNEQFF
TGTGCCAGTAGTATAGATCAAACTAGCGGGAGTGTAAATGAGCAGTTCTTC
>.|once|TRBV6-5|TRBJ1-1
CASSYSRQGNTEAFF
TGTGCCAGCAGTTACTCGCGCCAGGGGAACACTGAAGCTTTCTTT
>.|.|TRBV27|TRBJ1-5
CASSSAGARGQPQHF
TGTGCCAGCAGTTCTGCGGGGGCGAGGGGTCAGCCCCAGCATTTT
>TRBD2|once|TRBV5-4|TRBJ2-5
CASSVRLAGGGETQYF
TGTGCCAGCAGCGTAAGACTAGCGGGAGGGGGGGAGACCCAGTACTTC
>.|.|TRBV5-8|TRBJ2-1
CASSFRLGSYNEQFF
TGTGCCAGCAGCTTCCGGCTAGGCTCCTACAATGAGCAGTTCTTC
>TRBD1|.|TRBV14|TRBJ2-5
CASSFTGGNQYF
TGTGCCAGCAGCTTTACAGGGGGCAACCAGTACTTC
>.|.|TRBV7-6|TRBJ2-5
CASSLQEVMETQYF
TGTGCCAGCAGCTTACAAGAGGTCATGGAGACCCAGTACTTC
>.|.|TRBV2|TRBJ2-5
CASRQSTRQGMETQYF
TGTGCCAGCAGGCAAAGCACGCGGCAGGGCATGGAGACCCAGTACTTC
>.|.|TRBV27|TRBJ2-1
CASSLSGGYNEQFF
TGTGCCAGCAGTTTATCGGGGGGCTACAATGAGCAGTTCTTC
>.|.|TRBV7-9|TRBJ1-5
CASSSPNQPQHF
TGTGCCAGCAGCTCGCCAAATCAGCCCCAGCATTTT
>TRBD2|.|TRBV7-9|TRBJ2-5
CASNREAGETQYF
TGTGCCAGCAACCGGGAGGCCGGAGAGACCCAGTACTTC
>.|once|TRBV7-9|TRBJ2-2
CASSQGFANTGELFF
TGTGCCAGCAGTCAAGGGTTCGCGAACACCGGGGAGCTGTTTTTT
>TRBD2|.|TRBV11-3|TRBJ2-1
CASSFRTSGSYNEQFF
TGTGCCAGCAGCTTTAGAACTAGCGGATCCTACAATGAGCAGTTCTTC
>TRBD2|.|TRBV28|TRBJ2-1
CANKRAGSSYNEQFF
TGTGCCAACAAACGAGCGGGGAGCTCCTACAATGAGCAGTTCTTC
>TRBD2|.|TRBV6-5|TRBJ2-7
CASSYSAGTSGVEQYF
TGTGCCAGCAGTTACTCCGCCGGGACTAGCGGGGTCGAGCAGTACTTC
>.|.|TRBV19|TRBJ2-3
CASSIDVNRGGTDTQYF
TGTGCCAGTAGTATAGATGTGAACAGGGGAGGGACAGATACGCAGTATTTT
>TRBD1|.|TRBV7-2|TRBJ1-4
CASSLPYRGNEKLFF
TGTGCCAGCAGCCTGCCTTACAGGGGGAATGAAAAACTGTTTTTT
>TRBD2|.|TRBV5-1|TRBJ2-4
CASSPQREQTQYF
TGCGCCAGCAGCCCGCAGCGGGAGCAGACTCAGTACTTC
>TRBD1|.|TRBV6-1|TRBJ1-2
CASSGTGNNYGYTF
TGTGCCAGCAGTGGGACAGGGAATAACTATGGCTACACCTTC
>TRBD1|.|TRBV29-1|TRBJ1-2
CSVDPTGSYGYTF
TGCAGCGTTGACCCGACAGGGAGCTATGGCTACACCTTC
>.|.|TRBV14|TRBJ1-1
CASSQDGRKAFF
TGTGCCAGCAGCCAAGATGGGAGGAAAGCTTTCTTT
>TRBD1|.|TRBV7-8|TRBJ1-5
CASSRQGSNQPQHF
TGTGCCAGCAGCCGACAGGGGAGCAATCAGCCCCAGCATTTT
>.|.|TRBV6-6|TRBJ2-7
CASSYLGEQYF
TGTGCCAGCAGTTACCTTGGCGAGCAGTACTTC
>.|.|TRBV25-1|TRBJ2-7
CASSEGAATYEQYF
TGTGCCAGCAGTGAAGGAGCAGCCACCTACGAGCAGTACTTC
>TRBD2|.|TRBV2|TRBJ2-7
CASSEASGSYEQYF
TGTGCCAGCAGTGAAGCTAGCGGGAGTTACGAGCAGTACTTC
>TRBD2|.|TRBV7-8|TRBJ2-3
CASTNSGREEFQDTQYF
TGTGCCAGCACCAATAGCGGGAGAGAGGAATTCCAGGATACGCAGTATTTT
>TRBD2|once|TRBV6-1|TRBJ2-2
CASKTSGANTGELFF
TGTGCCAGCAAAACTAGCGGAGCGAACACCGGGGAGCTGTTTTTT